The entry that follows covers one TCR beta chain sequence. The antigen remains undetermined. The source of the sample is a study of glioma-infiltrating T cells. General study results and limits: Above-expected tissue-blood divergence occurred in all gliomas, most in low-grade ones.

Amplification of TCR alpha and beta CDR3 regions from RNA used iRepertoire nested multiplex PCR. From the multiplex PCR reads, TCRdb called clonotypes with MiXCR, one entry per CDR3 protein. In the table there are approximately 15,000 distinct CDR3 sequences, 58% of which are singletons. CDR3 length equals 14 residues. Trimming removed 6 bases at V and 1 base at J, with 12 bases between. CDR1 is MNHNS and CDR2 is SASEGT in the germline V gene. The chain couples TRBV6-1 to TRBJ1-1; D call uncertain. The sequence came from a human donor with low-grade glioma or glioblastoma, undergoing nonglioma brain surgery, or in good health (not recorded which). Sequencing was done on a sample of glioma tissue, nonneoplastic brain tissue, or PBMCs (not recorded which). The CDR3 loop is CASRTFRTNTEAFF. The CDR3 coding sequence is TGTGCCAGCAGAACGTTTAGGACGAACACTGAAGCTTTCTTT.